The rows below give T cell receptor beta chains drawn from one sample of a study of CD8 T cells in Susac syndrome. A single record per CDR3 protein comes from TCRdb applying MiXCR to the immunoSEQ multiplex PCR reads. The sample lists about 90,000 distinct CDR3 sequences; approximately 92% were seen once. What was sequenced was CD8+ T cells from PBMCs. These receptors originate from a human donor in good health. The CDR3 runs from the conserved cysteine through the conserved F or W. D genes are given only for firm matches. Clone size is given for some rows only: seen once, a few or many times, or a class if the clone is expanded.

V gene: TRBV6-6
D gene: TRBD1
J gene: TRBJ1-2
clone size: once
CDR3 protein: CASSYSGTEGDGYTF
CDR3 DNA: TGTGCCAGCAGTTACTCTGGGACAGAAGGGGATGGCTACACCTTC

V gene: TRBV7-9
D gene: .
J gene: TRBJ2-7
clone size: .
CDR3 protein: CASSSPRDSYEQYF
CDR3 DNA: TGTGCCAGCAGCTCCCCACGGGACTCATACGAGCAGTACTTC

V gene: TRBV2
D gene: .
J gene: TRBJ2-1
clone size: .
CDR3 protein: CASSEPPGAYNEQFF
CDR3 DNA: TGTGCCAGCAGCGAGCCTCCGGGAGCCTACAATGAGCAGTTCTTC

V gene: TRBV5-4
D gene: .
J gene: TRBJ1-6
clone size: .
CDR3 protein: CASSYRGLLNSPLHF
CDR3 DNA: TGTGCCAGCAGTTATCGCGGACTGTTGAATTCACCCCTCCACTTT

V gene: TRBV19
D gene: TRBD1
J gene: TRBJ2-5
clone size: .
CDR3 protein: CASSVRDRPQETQYF
CDR3 DNA: TGTGCCAGTAGCGTCCGGGACAGGCCTCAAGAGACCCAGTACTTC

V gene: TRBV9
D gene: .
J gene: TRBJ2-7
clone size: .
CDR3 protein: CASSVAVTGEIYEQYF
CDR3 DNA: TGTGCCAGCAGCGTAGCTGTTACCGGGGAGATCTACGAGCAGTACTTC

V gene: TRBV29-1
D gene: .
J gene: TRBJ1-1
clone size: .
CDR3 protein: CSAGWENVNTEAFF
CDR3 DNA: TGCAGCGCCGGTTGGGAGAATGTAAACACTGAAGCTTTCTTT

V gene: TRBV29-1
D gene: .
J gene: TRBJ1-2
clone size: .
CDR3 protein: CSVEARGYTF
CDR3 DNA: TGCAGCGTTGAAGCCCGAGGCTACACCTTC

V gene: TRBV3-1
D gene: .
J gene: TRBJ2-4
clone size: .
CDR3 protein: CASSQDREGLGNIQYF
CDR3 DNA: TGTGCCAGCAGCCAAGATCGAGAGGGGCTCGGAAACATTCAGTACTTC

V gene: TRBV6-5
D gene: .
J gene: TRBJ1-5
clone size: once
CDR3 protein: CASSYGWNQPQHF
CDR3 DNA: TGTGCCAGCAGTTACGGGTGGAATCAGCCCCAGCATTTT

V gene: TRBV20-1
D gene: TRBD2
J gene: TRBJ2-7
clone size: .
CDR3 protein: CSVGLAGGLTYEQYF
CDR3 DNA: TGCAGTGTGGGACTAGCGGGGGGGCTGACCTACGAGCAGTACTTC

V gene: TRBV5-1
D gene: TRBD1
J gene: TRBJ1-5
clone size: .
CDR3 protein: CASSLGQGSNQPQHF
CDR3 DNA: TGCGCCAGCAGCCTGGGACAGGGGAGCAATCAGCCCCAGCATTTT

V gene: TRBV7-9
D gene: .
J gene: TRBJ1-1
clone size: .
CDR3 protein: CASSLVGGSIGTEAFF
CDR3 DNA: TGTGCCAGCAGCTTAGTAGGCGGCAGTATCGGGACTGAAGCTTTCTTT

V gene: TRBV7-9
D gene: TRBD2
J gene: TRBJ2-3
clone size: .
CDR3 protein: CASSPSGPTDTQYF
CDR3 DNA: TGTGCCAGCAGCCCTAGCGGACCCACAGATACGCAGTATTTT

V gene: TRBV29-1
D gene: TRBD2
J gene: TRBJ2-1
clone size: .
CDR3 protein: CSVGSGVHNEQFF
CDR3 DNA: TGCAGCGTTGGTAGCGGGGTGCACAATGAGCAGTTCTTC

V gene: TRBV6-5
D gene: .
J gene: TRBJ2-7
clone size: .
CDR3 protein: CASSYSGETYEQYF
CDR3 DNA: TGTGCCAGCAGTTACTCCGGCGAAACCTACGAGCAGTACTTC

V gene: TRBV7-2
D gene: .
J gene: TRBJ2-3
clone size: .
CDR3 protein: CASSTGTLTLDTQYF
CDR3 DNA: TGTGCCAGCAGCACCGGGACTCTCACCTTGGATACGCAGTATTTT

V gene: TRBV13
D gene: TRBD1
J gene: TRBJ2-1
clone size: .
CDR3 protein: CASSAGQGAPYNEQFF
CDR3 DNA: TGTGCCAGCAGCGCGGGACAGGGAGCGCCCTACAATGAGCAGTTCTTC

V gene: TRBV27
D gene: TRBD1
J gene: TRBJ2-2
clone size: .
CDR3 protein: CASRQGISTGELFF
CDR3 DNA: TGTGCCAGCCGACAGGGAATAAGTACCGGGGAGCTGTTTTTT

V gene: TRBV5-4
D gene: .
J gene: TRBJ2-7
clone size: .
CDR3 protein: CASSLGGDPSEQYF
CDR3 DNA: TGTGCCAGCAGCTTGGGGGGGGACCCCTCCGAGCAGTACTTC